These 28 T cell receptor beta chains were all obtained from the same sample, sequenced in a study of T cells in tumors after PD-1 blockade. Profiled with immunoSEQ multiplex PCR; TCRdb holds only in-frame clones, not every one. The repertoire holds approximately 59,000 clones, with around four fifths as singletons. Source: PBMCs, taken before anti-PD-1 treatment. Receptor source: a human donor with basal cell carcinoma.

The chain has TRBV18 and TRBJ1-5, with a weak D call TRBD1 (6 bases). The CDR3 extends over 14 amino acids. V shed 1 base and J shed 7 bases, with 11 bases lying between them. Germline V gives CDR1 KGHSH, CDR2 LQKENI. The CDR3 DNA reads TGTGCCAGCTCACCACTTGGACAGAGCCAGCCCCAGCATTTT. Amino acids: CASSPLGQSQPQHF. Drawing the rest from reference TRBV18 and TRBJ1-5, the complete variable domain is NAGVMQNPRHLVRRRGQEARLRCSPMKGHSHVYWYRQLPEEGLKFMVYLQKENIIDESGMPKERFSAEFPKEGPSILRIQQVVRGDSAAYFCASSPLGQSQPQHFGDGTRLSIL.

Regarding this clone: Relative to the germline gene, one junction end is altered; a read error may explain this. The DNA of the CDR3 is TGTGCCAGCAGCCTAACGACTAGCGCCACAGATACGCAGTATTTT. Protein: CASSLTTSATDTQYF. V and J are TRBV7-3 and TRBJ2-3, with 8 bases fitting TRBD2. CDR1 is SGHTA and CDR2 is FQGTGA in the germline V gene. This CDR3 has 15 residues.

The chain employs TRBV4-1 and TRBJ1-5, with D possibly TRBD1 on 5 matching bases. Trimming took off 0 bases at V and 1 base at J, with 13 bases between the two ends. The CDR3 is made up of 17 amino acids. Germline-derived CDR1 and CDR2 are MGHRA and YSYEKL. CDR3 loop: CASSQDGSQGSNQPQHF. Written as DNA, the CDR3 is TGCGCCAGCAGCCAAGATGGATCGCAGGGAAGCAATCAGCCCCAGCATTTT.

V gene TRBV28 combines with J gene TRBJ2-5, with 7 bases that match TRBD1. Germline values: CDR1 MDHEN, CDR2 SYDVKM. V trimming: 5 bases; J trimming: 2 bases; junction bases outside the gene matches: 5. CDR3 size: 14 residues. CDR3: CASSKLQGQETQYF. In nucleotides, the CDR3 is TGTGCCAGCAGTAAACTACAGGGGCAAGAGACCCAGTACTTC.

CDR3 in amino acids: CASSSPGLAGVPYEQYF. The CDR3 DNA follows: TGTGCCAGCAGTTCCCCCGGACTAGCGGGGGTTCCCTACGAGCAGTACTTC. The chain combines TRBV6-2 or TRBV6-3 with TRBJ2-7, with 13 bases identical to TRBD2. In germline, CDR1 is MNHEY, CDR2 SVGEGT. V gave up 4 bases and J gave up 2 bases; unmatched junction bases: 8. The CDR3 sequence is 17 residues long.

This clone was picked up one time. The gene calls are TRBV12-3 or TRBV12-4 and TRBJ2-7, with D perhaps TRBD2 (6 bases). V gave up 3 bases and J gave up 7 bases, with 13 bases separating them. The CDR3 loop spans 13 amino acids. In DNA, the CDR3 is TGTGCCAGCAGTTTGGGTCTAGCGAAGGAGCAGTACTTC. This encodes CASSLGLAKEQYF.

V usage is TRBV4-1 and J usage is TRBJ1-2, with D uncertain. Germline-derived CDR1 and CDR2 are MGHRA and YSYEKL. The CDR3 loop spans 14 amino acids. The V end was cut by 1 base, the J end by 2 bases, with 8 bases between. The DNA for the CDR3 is TGCGCCAGCAGCCAAGTAGGAACAAACTATGGCTACACCTTC. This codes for CASSQVGTNYGYTF.

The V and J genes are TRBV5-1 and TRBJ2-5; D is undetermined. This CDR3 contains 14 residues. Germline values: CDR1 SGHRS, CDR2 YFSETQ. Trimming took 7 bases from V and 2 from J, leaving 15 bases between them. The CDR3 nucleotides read TGCGCCAGCGGCGACCTCCGATTTCAAGAGACCCAGTACTTC. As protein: CASGDLRFQETQYF.

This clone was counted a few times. The CDR3 DNA reads as TGTGCCAGCAGCCCAACCCCAGATACGCAGTATTTT. This translates into CASSPTPDTQYF. The V gene is TRBV5-4, the J gene TRBJ2-3, with D unresolved. CDR1 is SGHNT and CDR2 is YYREEE in the germline V gene (reference sequence). The CDR3 is made up of 12 amino acids. Trimming left V 4 bases short and J 4 bases short, with 7 bases between.

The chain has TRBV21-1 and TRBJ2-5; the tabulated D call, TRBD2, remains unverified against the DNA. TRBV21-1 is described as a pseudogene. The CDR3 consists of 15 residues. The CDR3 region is CASSKRGGRRETQYF. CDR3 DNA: TGTGCCAGCAGCAAAAGGGGAGGGCGGCGCGAGACCCAGTACTTC.

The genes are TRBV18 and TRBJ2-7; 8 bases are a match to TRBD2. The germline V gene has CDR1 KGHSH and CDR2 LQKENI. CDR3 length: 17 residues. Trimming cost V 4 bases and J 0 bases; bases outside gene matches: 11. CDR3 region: CASSLPRVAGSSYEQYF. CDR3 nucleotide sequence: TGTGCCAGCTCACTCCCTCGGGTAGCGGGGAGCTCCTACGAGCAGTACTTC. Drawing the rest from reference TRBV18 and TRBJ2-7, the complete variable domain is NAGVMQNPRHLVRRRGQEARLRCSPMKGHSHVYWYRQLPEEGLKFMVYLQKENIIDESGMPKERFSAEFPKEGPSILRIQQVVRGDSAAYFCASSLPRVAGSSYEQYFGPGTRLTVT.

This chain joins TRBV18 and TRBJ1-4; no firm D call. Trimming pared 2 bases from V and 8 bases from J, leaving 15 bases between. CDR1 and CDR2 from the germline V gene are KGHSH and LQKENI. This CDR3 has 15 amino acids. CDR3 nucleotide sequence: TGTGCCAGCTCACCATATCCCCCGGTCCGGGAAAAACTGTTTTTT. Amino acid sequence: CASSPYPPVREKLFF.

CDR3 DNA: TGTGCCCCCAGCTTGGGGGGGGTAATGAACTATGGCTACACCTTC. This gives the protein CAPSLGGVMNYGYTF. This chain uses TRBV5-6 with TRBJ1-2, with D maybe TRBD1 (5 bases). The V gene's germline CDR1 is SGHDT and CDR2 YYEEEE. V lost 10 bases and J 2 bases, leaving 21 bases between the germline ends. This CDR3 comprises 15 residues.

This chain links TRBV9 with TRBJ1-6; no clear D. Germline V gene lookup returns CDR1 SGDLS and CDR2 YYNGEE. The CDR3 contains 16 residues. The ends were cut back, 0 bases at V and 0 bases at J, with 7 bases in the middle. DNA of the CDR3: TGTGCCAGCAGCGTAGGGCCGAGCTCCTATAATTCACCCCTCCACTTT. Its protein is CASSVGPSSYNSPLHF.

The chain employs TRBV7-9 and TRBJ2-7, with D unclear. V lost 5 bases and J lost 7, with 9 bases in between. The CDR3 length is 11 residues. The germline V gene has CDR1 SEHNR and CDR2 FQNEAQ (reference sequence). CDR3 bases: TGTGCCAGCAGCCAAGCGAAAGAGCAGTACTTC. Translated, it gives CASSQAKEQYF.

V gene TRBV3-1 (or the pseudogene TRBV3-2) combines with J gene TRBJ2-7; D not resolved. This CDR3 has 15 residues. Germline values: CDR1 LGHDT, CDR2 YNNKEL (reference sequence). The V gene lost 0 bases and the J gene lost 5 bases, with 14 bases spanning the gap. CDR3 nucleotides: TGTGCCAGCAGCCAAGAACGGTGGTCTGGCGACGAGCAGTACTTC. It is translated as CASSQERWSGDEQYF.

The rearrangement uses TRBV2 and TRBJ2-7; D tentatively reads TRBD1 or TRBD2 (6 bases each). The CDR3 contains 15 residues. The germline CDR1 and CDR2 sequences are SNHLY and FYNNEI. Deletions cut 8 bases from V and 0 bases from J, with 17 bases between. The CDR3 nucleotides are TGTGCCAGCCGATCCGGGGGCTCCTTCTCCTACGAGCAGTACTTC. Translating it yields CASRSGGSFSYEQYF.

The chain's CDR3 is CASSLPGQPEKLFF. The DNA of the CDR3 is TGTGCCAGCTCCCTACCGGGACAACCTGAAAAACTGTTTTTT. The genes are TRBV18 and TRBJ1-4; D is possibly TRBD1 (6 bases). The CDR3 loop spans 14 amino acids. The germline CDR1 and CDR2 sequences are KGHSH and LQKENI. Trimming pared 6 bases from V and 7 bases from J, leaving 15 bases between.

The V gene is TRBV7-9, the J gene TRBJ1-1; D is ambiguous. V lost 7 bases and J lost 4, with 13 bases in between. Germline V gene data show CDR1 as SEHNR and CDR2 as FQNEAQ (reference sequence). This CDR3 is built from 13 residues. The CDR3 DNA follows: TGTGCCAGCATCCCCATCGGGCCCACTGAAGCTTTCTTT. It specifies CASIPIGPTEAFF.

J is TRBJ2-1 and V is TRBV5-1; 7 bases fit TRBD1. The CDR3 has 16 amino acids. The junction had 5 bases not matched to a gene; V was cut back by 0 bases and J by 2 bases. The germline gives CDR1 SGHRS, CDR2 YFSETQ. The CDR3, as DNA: TGCGCCAGCAGCTTGGAAGGGGGCGGACCCTACAATGAGCAGTTCTTC. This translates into CASSLEGGGPYNEQFF.

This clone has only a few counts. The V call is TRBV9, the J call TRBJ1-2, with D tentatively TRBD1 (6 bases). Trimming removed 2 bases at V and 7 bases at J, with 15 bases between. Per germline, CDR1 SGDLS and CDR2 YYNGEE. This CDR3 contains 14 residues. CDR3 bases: TGTGCCAGCAGCGTCAGGGGTACACTCAGTGGCTACACCTTC. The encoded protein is CASSVRGTLSGYTF.

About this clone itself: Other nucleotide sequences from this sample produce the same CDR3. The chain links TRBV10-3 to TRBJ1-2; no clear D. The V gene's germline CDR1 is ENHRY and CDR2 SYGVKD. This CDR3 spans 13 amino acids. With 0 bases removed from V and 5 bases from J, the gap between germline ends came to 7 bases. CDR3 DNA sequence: TGTGCCATCAGTGAGTCAGGAGGGTATGGCTACACCTTC. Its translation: CAISESGGYGYTF.

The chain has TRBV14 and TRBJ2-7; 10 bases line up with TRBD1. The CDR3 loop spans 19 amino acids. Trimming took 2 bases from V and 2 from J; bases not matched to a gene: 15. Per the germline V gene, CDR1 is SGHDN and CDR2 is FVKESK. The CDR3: CASSQRGFGTGVGAYEQYF. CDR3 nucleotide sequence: TGTGCCAGCAGCCAACGGGGATTCGGGACAGGGGTAGGAGCCTACGAGCAGTACTTC.

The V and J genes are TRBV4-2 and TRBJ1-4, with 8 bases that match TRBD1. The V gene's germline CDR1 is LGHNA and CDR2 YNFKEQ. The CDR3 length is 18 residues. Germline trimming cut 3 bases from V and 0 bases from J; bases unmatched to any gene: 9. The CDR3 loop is CASSHTFPGQATNEKLFF. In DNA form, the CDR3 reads TGTGCCAGCAGCCACACCTTCCCGGGACAGGCAACTAATGAAAAACTGTTTTTT.

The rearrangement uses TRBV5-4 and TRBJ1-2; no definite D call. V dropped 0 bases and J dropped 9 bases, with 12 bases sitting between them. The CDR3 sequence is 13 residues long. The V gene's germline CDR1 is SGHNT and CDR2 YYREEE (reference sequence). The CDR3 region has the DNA TGTGCCAGCAGCTTGGGTCAGGCCCTCAGCTACACCTTC. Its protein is CASSLGQALSYTF.

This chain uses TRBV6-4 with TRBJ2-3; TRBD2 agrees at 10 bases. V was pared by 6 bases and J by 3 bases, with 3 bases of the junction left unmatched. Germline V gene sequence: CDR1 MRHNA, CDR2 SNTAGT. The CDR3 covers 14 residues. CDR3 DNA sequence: TGTGCCAGCAGCCTGGGACTAGCGACAGATACGCAGTATTTT. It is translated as CASSLGLATDTQYF.

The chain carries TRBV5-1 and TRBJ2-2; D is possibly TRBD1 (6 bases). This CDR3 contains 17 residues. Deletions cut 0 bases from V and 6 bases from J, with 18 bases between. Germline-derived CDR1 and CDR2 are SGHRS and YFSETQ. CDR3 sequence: CASSLGNRDLKAGELFF. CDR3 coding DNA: TGCGCCAGCAGCTTGGGGAACAGGGACCTCAAGGCCGGGGAGCTGTTTTTT.

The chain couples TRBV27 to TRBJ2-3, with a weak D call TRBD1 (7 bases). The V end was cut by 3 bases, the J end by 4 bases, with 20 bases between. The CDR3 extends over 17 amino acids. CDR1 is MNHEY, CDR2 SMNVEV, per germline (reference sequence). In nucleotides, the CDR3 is TGTGCCAGCAGTTTCGGACAGGCCTCCGCGGGGTCAGATACGCAGTATTTT. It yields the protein CASSFGQASAGSDTQYF.